Following are 22 T cell receptor beta chains from one sample sequenced in a study of blood T cell repertoires in COVID-19. Here immunoSEQ multiplex PCR was the method, and the copy in TCRdb shows in-frame clones only, minus some. The sample yields approximately 390,000 clones, approximately 85% seen once. Sequenced: PBMCs or T cells enriched from blood (not recorded which). The source of these receptors is a middle-aged woman with acute COVID-19.

The chain carries TRBV29-1 and TRBJ2-1; no clear D. The CDR3 consists of 14 residues. Germline values: CDR1 SQVTM, CDR2 ANQGSEA. V was cut by 0 bases and J by 9 bases, with 15 bases left in between. CDR3 sequence (DNA): TGCAGCGTTGAAGAAAGTACCAGGCCCACTGAGCAGTTCTTC. Translated, it gives CSVEESTRPTEQFF.

The chain has TRBV2 and TRBJ2-7; TRBD1 agrees at 7 bases. The CDR3 contains 13 residues. The germline gives CDR1 SNHLY, CDR2 FYNNEI. Trimming took 3 bases from V and 1 from J; bases not matched to a gene: 0. The CDR3 DNA reads as TGTGCCAGCAGTGAGACAGGGTCCTACGAGCAGTACTTC. It specifies CASSETGSYEQYF.

The chain joins TRBV7-2 to TRBJ2-2, with 7 bases lining up with TRBD2. The germline V gene encodes CDR1 SGHTA and CDR2 FQGNSA. This CDR3 has 16 amino acids. With V trimmed by 4 bases and J by 2 bases, 7 bases remained unmatched. The CDR3 loop is CASSSRTSRNTGELFF. The CDR3 coding sequence is TGTGCCAGCAGCTCCCGGACTAGTCGAAACACCGGGGAGCTGTTTTTT.

This clone was detected a few times. The J gene is TRBJ1-2, the V gene TRBV7-9, with unresolved D. This CDR3 comprises 14 residues. With 0 bases removed from V and 0 bases from J, the gap between germline ends came to 5 bases. Germline lookup yields CDR1 SEHNR and CDR2 FQNEAQ (reference sequence). CDR3 nucleotide sequence: TGTGCCAGCAGCTTAGCCCAGTCTAACTATGGCTACACCTTC. It codes for CASSLAQSNYGYTF.

CDR3 protein: CASSSDRLAGGMAQYF. As DNA, the CDR3 is TGTGCCAGCAGCTCCGACCGACTAGCGGGGGGGATGGCGCAGTATTTT. The chain joins TRBV11-2 to TRBJ2-3, with 14 bases matching TRBD2. The germline V gene encodes CDR1 SGHAT and CDR2 FQNNGV. Unmatched junction bases numbered 10, after V lost 4 bases and J lost 10 bases. CDR3 length: 16 amino acids.

This CDR3 is CASSLVGAGPSYEQYF. The DNA of the CDR3 is TGTGCCAGCAGCTTAGTCGGAGCAGGGCCCTCCTACGAGCAGTACTTC. The J gene is TRBJ2-7, the V gene TRBV7-8; tentative D call: TRBD1 (5 bases). V gave up 1 base and J gave up 0 bases, with 13 bases separating them. Germline CDR1 reads SGHVS; CDR2 reads FQNEAQ. The CDR3 contains 16 residues. Full variable domain (missing parts from reference TRBV7-8 and TRBJ2-7): GAGVSQSPRYKVAKRGQDVALRCDPISGHVSLFWYQQALGQGPEFLTYFQNEAQLDKSGLPSDRFFAERPEGSVSTLKIQRTQQEDSAVYLCASSLVGAGPSYEQYFGPGTRLTVT.

The chain is built from TRBV3-1 (or the pseudogene TRBV3-2) and TRBJ2-1; D call uncertain. V was pared by 9 bases and J by 9 bases, with 15 bases between. Germline CDR1 LGHDT, CDR2 YNNKEL (reference sequence). This CDR3 region has 12 residues. CDR3 loop: CASRPVSGEQFF. The CDR3 nucleotides read TGTGCCAGTCGACCGGTGTCGGGTGAGCAGTTCTTC.

In DNA, the CDR3 is TGTGCCAGCAGCCAGTGGGACAGGGAGGAAGGGGGCTACACCTTC. It encodes CASSQWDREEGGYTF. V usage is TRBV5-6 and J usage is TRBJ1-2; TRBD1 matches 9 bases. The junction had 12 bases not matched to a gene; V was cut back by 4 bases and J by 8 bases. Germline V gene lookup returns CDR1 SGHDT and CDR2 YYEEEE. CDR3 length: 15 amino acids.

This clone has only one observation. The J gene is TRBJ1-5, the V gene TRBV19, with D tentatively TRBD1 (6 bases). Germline CDR1 is LNHDA and CDR2 is SQIVND (reference sequence). Trimming shortened V by 8 bases and J by 4 bases, and 12 bases separated the two germline ends. This CDR3 comprises 13 residues. The CDR3 protein is CASGGALNQPQHF. The CDR3 coding sequence is TGTGCCAGTGGGGGGGCCCTAAATCAGCCCCAGCATTTT.

J is TRBJ1-2 and V is TRBV7-9; D unresolved. CDR1 SEHNR and CDR2 FQNEAQ come from the germline V gene (reference sequence). V was cut by 10 bases and J by 10 bases, with 40 bases left in between. This CDR3 has 19 amino acids. CDR3: CATSLPKTHEAWAGADYTF. For the CDR3, the DNA is TGTGCCACCTCGCTCCCGAAAACCCACGAGGCTTGGGCGGGTGCGGACTACACCTTC.

The chain joins TRBV29-1 to TRBJ1-1; D is undetermined. V lost 2 bases, J lost 1 base, and 8 bases lay in between. The V gene's germline CDR1 is SQVTM and CDR2 ANQGSEA. The CDR3 is 13 amino acids. The CDR3 loop is CSVERHPNTEAFF. For the CDR3, the DNA is TGCAGCGTTGAAAGACACCCGAACACTGAAGCTTTCTTT.

V is TRBV5-1 and J is TRBJ1-2; 10 bases map to TRBD1. V was clipped by 2 bases and J by 7 bases; unmatched bases: 8. CDR1 and CDR2 (germline): SGHRS, YFSETQ. The CDR3 runs to 15 residues. The DNA of the CDR3 is TGCGCCAGCAGCTTACGGACAGGGGGTGTAAGTGGCTACACCTTC. Translating it yields CASSLRTGGVSGYTF.

The chain has TRBV30 and TRBJ1-1, with TRBD1 matching over 9 bases. From germline, CDR1 is GTSNPN and CDR2 SVGIG (reference sequence). CDR3 size: 15 residues. With 3 bases clipped from V and 5 bases from J, the junction kept 10 bases outside the gene matches. The CDR3: CAWSPTGGGWTEAFF. The CDR3 nucleotides are TGTGCCTGGAGCCCAACAGGGGGCGGTTGGACTGAAGCTTTCTTT.

This clone was recorded at least ten times. V usage is TRBV2 and J usage is TRBJ2-1; 8 bases map to TRBD1. The CDR3 extends over 14 amino acids. The V segment lost 6 bases and the J segment 8 bases; nucleotides outside the gene matches: 9. Germline values: CDR1 SNHLY, CDR2 FYNNEI. The CDR3 spells CASRRTGFSDEQFF. CDR3 coding DNA: TGTGCCAGCAGGAGGACAGGGTTCTCTGATGAGCAGTTCTTC.

The V gene is TRBV6-1, the J gene TRBJ1-1, with 7 nucleotides matching TRBD1. The germline CDR1 and CDR2 sequences are MNHNS and SASEGT. This CDR3 contains 14 residues. With V trimmed by 3 bases and J by 2 bases, 3 bases remained unmatched. CDR3 DNA: TGTGCCAGCAGTGAGGGGACAGCCAACACTGAAGCTTTCTTT. Translating gives CASSEGTANTEAFF.

Here the CDR3 reads CSARDGAYQPQHF. CDR3 DNA sequence: TGCAGCGCAAGAGACGGAGCCTATCAGCCCCAGCATTTT. V is TRBV29-1 and J is TRBJ1-5; D is undetermined. Germline values: CDR1 SQVTM, CDR2 ANQGSEA. CDR3 length: 13 residues. The germline V and J ends were trimmed by 7 bases and 5 bases, with 15 bases remaining between them.

The J gene is TRBJ2-1, the V gene TRBV27; TRBD2 matches at 11 bases. Germline assignment: CDR1 MNHEY and CDR2 SMNVEV (reference sequence). The CDR3 loop spans 16 amino acids. The J segment lost 4 bases and the V segment lost 5 bases, leaving 7 bases of the junction unmatched. CDR3 coding DNA: TGTGCCAGCAGTGATGGGACTAGCGGAGTATACAATGAGCAGTTCTTC. This encodes CASSDGTSGVYNEQFF.

The genes are TRBV18 and TRBJ2-7; D is possibly TRBD1 (6 bases). The CDR3 sequence is 15 residues long. The germline CDR1 and CDR2 sequences are KGHSH and LQKENI. V was pared by 1 base and J by 0 bases, with 10 bases between. The CDR3 DNA reads TGTGCCAGCTCACCACGGGACACTAGCTCCTACGAGCAGTACTTC. Translation: CASSPRDTSSYEQYF.

The gene calls are TRBV20-1 and TRBJ1-4, with D perhaps matching TRBD1 (5 bases). The CDR3 sequence is 11 residues long. The V gene's germline CDR1 is DFQATT and CDR2 SNEGSKA (reference sequence). V dropped 4 bases and J dropped 14 bases, with 14 bases sitting between them. In DNA form, the CDR3 reads TGCAGTGCTAACCAGGGTGTAGGGCTGTTTTTT. It translates to CSANQGVGLFF.

J is TRBJ2-5 and V is TRBV5-6, with no clear D. This CDR3 has 15 residues. The germline V and J ends were trimmed by 2 bases and 1 base, with 12 bases remaining between them. CDR1 and CDR2 (germline): SGHDT, YYEEEE. The DNA of the CDR3 is TGTGCCAGCAGCTTTCGAACCACAGTCCAAGAGACCCAGTACTTC. This gives the protein CASSFRTTVQETQYF. Filled out from reference TRBV5-6 and TRBJ2-5, the complete variable domain reads DAGVTQSPTHLIKTRGQQVTLRCSPKSGHDTVSWYQQALGQGPQFIFQYYEEEERQRGNFPDRFSGHQFPNYSSELNVNALLLGDSALYLCASSFRTTVQETQYFGPGTRLLVL.

This clone was seen only once. The rearrangement links TRBV7-9 to TRBJ2-1; no reliable D call. The CDR3 runs to 12 residues. Germline loops: CDR1 SEHNR, CDR2 FQNEAQ (reference sequence). Between the trimmed V and J ends, which lost 4 bases and 3 bases, there was a span of 4 bases. The CDR3 DNA follows: TGTGCCAGCAGCTCTTTCTACAATGAGCAGTTCTTC. As protein: CASSSFYNEQFF.

The rearrangement uses TRBV18 and TRBJ2-6, with D tentatively TRBD1 (5 bases). The germline V and J ends were trimmed by 3 bases and 2 bases, with 11 bases remaining between them. The CDR3 length is 16 residues. Germline CDR1 KGHSH, CDR2 LQKENI. This CDR3 reads CASSPEQATGANVLTF. The CDR3, as DNA: TGTGCCAGCTCACCCGAACAGGCCACTGGGGCCAACGTCCTGACTTTC.